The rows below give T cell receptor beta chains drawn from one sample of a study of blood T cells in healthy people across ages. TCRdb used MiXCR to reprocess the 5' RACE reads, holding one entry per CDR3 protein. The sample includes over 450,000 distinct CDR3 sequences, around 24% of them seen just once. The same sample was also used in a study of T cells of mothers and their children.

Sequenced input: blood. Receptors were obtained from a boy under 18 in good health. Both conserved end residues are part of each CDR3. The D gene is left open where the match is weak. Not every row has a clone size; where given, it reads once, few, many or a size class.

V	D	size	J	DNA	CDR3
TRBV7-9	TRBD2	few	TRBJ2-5	TGTGCCAGCAGCTTAGCGGGACTAGCGGGAAGTGAGACCCAGTACTTC	CASSLAGLAGSETQYF
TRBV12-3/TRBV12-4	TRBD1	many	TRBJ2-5	TGTGCCAGCAAACCTGGGACAGGGAAAGAGACCCAGTACTTC	CASKPGTGKETQYF
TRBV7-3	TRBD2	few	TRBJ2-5	TGTGCCAGCAGCTTTAGCGGGGGGGCCGCAGAGACCCAGTACTTC	CASSFSGGAAETQYF
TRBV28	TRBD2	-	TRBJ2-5	TGTGCCAGCAGTTTACTTCCGGGGACTACCATTCAAGAGACCCAGTACTTC	CASSLLPGTTIQETQYF
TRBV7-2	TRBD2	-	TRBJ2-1	TGTGCCAGCAGCTTTCCCCGGGCGGGAGGGTACAATGAGCAGTTCTTC	CASSFPRAGGYNEQFF
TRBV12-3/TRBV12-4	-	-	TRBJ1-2	TGTGCCAGCAATGACGGGAACCTGGCCTATGGCTACACCTTC	CASNDGNLAYGYTF
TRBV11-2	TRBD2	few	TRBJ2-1	TGTGCCAGCAGCTGGTCCGGGACTAGCGGACTGCAGTTCTTC	CASSWSGTSGLQFF
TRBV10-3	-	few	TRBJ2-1	TGTGCCATCCGGCAGACTGAGTGGAGTGAGCAGTTCTTC	CAIRQTEWSEQFF
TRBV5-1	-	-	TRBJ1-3	TGCGCCAGCAGCTTGAGGGGGTCGGGGGCCTCTGGAAACACCATATATTTT	CASSLRGSGASGNTIYF
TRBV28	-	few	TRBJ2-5	TGTGCCAGCAGTTTCGGGAGCAACCAAGAGACCCAGTACTTC	CASSFGSNQETQYF
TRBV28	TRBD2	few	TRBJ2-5	TGTGCCAGCAGTCTTCCTAGCGGGAGCCGGGAGACCCAGTACTTC	CASSLPSGSRETQYF
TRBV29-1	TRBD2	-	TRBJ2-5	TGCAGCGTTGAAGAACGCGGGAGAAGGGAGACCCAGTACTTC	CSVEERGRRETQYF
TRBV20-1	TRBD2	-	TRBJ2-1	TGCAGTGCGTCACCTCCGGGACTAGTGAATGAGCAGTTCTTC	CSASPPGLVNEQFF